A single sample is the source of the 26 T cell receptor beta chains below, sequenced in a study of patients and donors after allogeneic stem cell transplantation (dated by TCRdb to about 2020). The library was produced with RT-PCR. Sequencing instrument: NextSeq 550. TCRdb passed the public sequencing reads through fastp at Q25 and MiXCR, retaining productive beta sequences. Each record represents a unique CDR3 protein, reported with the most common genes and DNA among its rows. The sample records approximately 200,000 distinct CDR3 sequences, about 14% of which are singletons. In total, the top ten clones hold around a tenth of the sample. The sequencing input was blood, either unsorted or a sorted T cell fraction (not recorded which). The receptors come from a human donor who was either an allogeneic HSCT recipient or a stem cell or donor lymphocyte infusion donor (not recorded which). It is not recorded whose cells these are; they may come from a transplant donor.

This clonotype was detected many times. V gene TRBV20-1 combines with J gene TRBJ2-7, with D possibly matching TRBD1 (5 bases). Germline V gives CDR1 DFQATT, CDR2 SNEGSKA (reference sequence). Trimming took off 5 bases at V and 5 bases at J, with 22 bases between the two ends. This CDR3 has 15 amino acids. The CDR3 DNA sequence: TGCAGTGCTCCAGGGTCCGGGCTACGCTCGCACGAGCAGTACTTC. Protein: CSAPGSGLRSHEQYF.

This clonotype showed up many times. The chain couples TRBV29-1 to TRBJ2-2, with D possibly matching TRBD2 (5 bases). The CDR3 contains 13 residues. Germline CDR1 is SQVTM and CDR2 is ANQGSEA. V shed 6 bases and J shed 5 bases, with 13 bases lying between them. CDR3 nucleotides: TGCAGCGTGGGAGCCACGGGGACCGGGGAGCTGTTTTTT. It codes for CSVGATGTGELFF.

This clonotype was seen a handful of times. The V gene is TRBV27, the J gene TRBJ1-6; 8 bases are shared with TRBD1. With V trimmed by 8 bases and J by 6 bases, 6 bases remained unmatched. The CDR3 totals 14 residues. The germline V gene has CDR1 MNHEY and CDR2 SMNVEV (reference sequence). CDR3 sequence: CASGLGQVNSPLHF. CDR3 in DNA: TGTGCCAGCGGCCTGGGACAGGTTAATTCACCCCTCCACTTT.

This clonotype was seen ten or more times. The rearrangement uses TRBV7-2 and TRBJ1-3, with D unclear. Germline values: CDR1 SGHTA, CDR2 FQGNSA. V lost 5 bases, J lost 3 bases, and 14 bases lay in between. This CDR3 region has 15 residues. The CDR3 loop reads CASSQGAGSGNTIYF. In DNA, the CDR3 is TGTGCCAGCAGCCAAGGTGCCGGGAGTGGAAACACCATATATTTT.

This clonotype was counted only a few times. V usage is TRBV20-1 and J usage is TRBJ1-3; D gene ambiguous. This CDR3 contains 13 residues. Germline V lookup: CDR1 DFQATT, CDR2 SNEGSKA (reference sequence). V dropped 4 bases and J dropped 3 bases, with 10 bases sitting between them. The CDR3 loop reads CSANARIGNTIYF. The DNA of the CDR3 is TGCAGTGCTAATGCACGTATTGGAAACACCATATATTTT.

This clonotype was observed at least ten times. The rearrangement joins TRBV12-3 or TRBV12-4 to TRBJ1-3; no firm D call. V was pared by 6 bases and J by 1 base, with 10 bases between. CDR3 length equals 14 residues. The chain's CDR3 is CASSLGSSGNTIYF. The CDR3 DNA sequence: TGTGCCAGCAGCTTGGGGAGTTCTGGAAACACCATATATTTT.

The V and J genes are TRBV19 and TRBJ2-2; 9 bases map to TRBD1. Per germline, CDR1 LNHDA and CDR2 SQIVND (reference sequence). This CDR3 is built from 16 residues. V lost 7 bases, J lost 0 bases, and 6 bases stayed unmatched. The CDR3 DNA sequence: TGTGCCAGTACCCTTGGGACAGGGCCGAACACCGGGGAGCTGTTTTTT. It translates to CASTLGTGPNTGELFF.

This clonotype was counted a few times. The rearrangement joins TRBV19 to TRBJ2-3, with a weak D call TRBD1 (6 bases). The CDR3 runs 15 residues. V lost 4 bases and J 2 bases, leaving 13 bases between the germline ends. The germline CDR1 and CDR2 sequences are LNHDA and SQIVND (reference sequence). In DNA, the CDR3 is TGTGCCAGTAGTACGTATAGGGGGTACACAGATACGCAGTATTTT. It yields the protein CASSTYRGYTDTQYF.

This chain uses TRBV4-2 with TRBJ2-5; D is uncertain. V was trimmed by 0 bases and J by 9 bases, leaving 11 bases between them. Germline V CDR1 and CDR2: LGHNA, YNFKEQ. There are 13 residues in the CDR3. The DNA for the CDR3 is TGTGCCAGCAGCCAAGATCGGCCTAGGGCCCAGTACTTC. Protein: CASSQDRPRAQYF.

The genes are TRBV6-5 and TRBJ1-4, with D perhaps matching TRBD1 (6 bases). Germline V lookup: CDR1 MNHEY, CDR2 SVGAGI. The V end was cut by 0 bases, the J end by 10 bases, with 24 bases between. CDR3 length: 18 amino acids. Written as DNA, the CDR3 is TGTGCCAGCAGTTACTCCGACCAGGTCGTAAAGGGGGAGGCAAAACTGTTTTTT. This gives the protein CASSYSDQVVKGEAKLFF.

The sample holds many counts of this clonotype. The chain couples TRBV27 to TRBJ1-2; D is ambiguous. Looked up from germline, CDR1 is MNHEY and CDR2 is SMNVEV (reference sequence). There are 15 residues in the CDR3. Trimming stripped 2 bases from V and 1 base from J, with 11 bases between. The CDR3 sequence is CASSLEADFNYGYTF. CDR3 in DNA: TGTGCCAGCAGTTTAGAGGCAGACTTTAACTATGGCTACACCTTC.

This clonotype was counted only a few times. The chain couples TRBV7-9 to TRBJ2-2; possible D gene TRBD2, 6 bases. V lost 5 bases and J 7 bases, leaving 20 bases between the germline ends. The CDR3 runs to 16 residues. Germline loops: CDR1 SEHNR, CDR2 FQNEAQ (reference sequence). CDR3 sequence: CASSLSRGTLGGELFF. CDR3 in DNA: TGTGCCAGCAGCCTCTCACGCGGGACCCTTGGCGGGGAGCTGTTTTTT.

This clonotype was counted many times. V usage is TRBV20-1 and J usage is TRBJ2-1, with D maybe TRBD2 (6 bases). The germline V gene has CDR1 DFQATT and CDR2 SNEGSKA (reference sequence). The CDR3 length is 15 residues. V was clipped by 6 bases and J by 3 bases, with 18 bases between them. CDR3 region: CSAEGFVINYNEQFF. CDR3 DNA sequence: TGCAGTGCGGAGGGATTCGTTATCAACTACAATGAGCAGTTCTTC.

The CDR3 protein is CASSPPGAGGPTDTQYF. The CDR3 nucleotides read TGTGCCAGCAGCCCACCGGGGGCGGGGGGGCCCACAGATACGCAGTATTTT. The genes are TRBV5-5 and TRBJ2-3; 9 nucleotides agree with TRBD2. There are 17 residues in the CDR3. Germline assignment: CDR1 SGHKS and CDR2 YYEKEE (reference sequence). V was pared by 4 bases and J by 2 bases, with 11 bases of the junction left unmatched.

This clonotype showed up many times. This chain joins TRBV12-3 or TRBV12-4 and TRBJ1-2; D might be TRBD1 (6 bases). This CDR3 is built from 15 residues. The germline V and J ends were trimmed by 5 bases and 1 base, with 14 bases remaining between them. The CDR3 sequence: CASSLAGTSNYGYTF. The CDR3 DNA reads TGTGCCAGCAGTCTTGCCGGGACAAGTAACTATGGCTACACCTTC.

In this sample, this clonotype is large. The rearrangement uses TRBV11-3 and TRBJ2-1, with 9 bases matching TRBD2. CDR3 length: 15 residues. Germline values: CDR1 SGHNT, CDR2 YENEEA. V lost 1 base to trimming and J lost 9 bases; unmatched junction nucleotides: 7. CDR3 DNA: TGTGCCAGCAGCTTAGGGGGACTAGCCCTACCTGAGCAGTTCTTC. It translates to CASSLGGLALPEQFF. The full variable domain, rest sourced from reference TRBV11-3 and TRBJ2-1, is EAGVVQSPRYKIIEKKQPVAFWCNPISGHNTLYWYLQNLGQGPELLIRYENEEAVDDSQLPKDRFSAERLKGVDSTLKIQPAELGDSAVYLCASSLGGLALPEQFFGPGTRLTVL.

This clonotype showed up many times. The chain employs TRBV6-5 and TRBJ1-1; the D gene is possibly TRBD1 (5 bases). Looked up from germline, CDR1 is MNHEY and CDR2 is SVGAGI. CDR3 length equals 15 residues. V was cut by 2 bases and J by 3 bases, with 13 bases left in between. The CDR3 coding sequence is TGTGCCAGCAGTTACGTTGGGAGGGGTGACACTGAAGCTTTCTTT. It is translated as CASSYVGRGDTEAFF.

The chain combines TRBV12-3 or TRBV12-4 with TRBJ2-3, with TRBD2 identical over 7 bases. CDR3 size: 15 residues. J lost 0 bases, V lost 6 bases, and 6 bases had no gene match. CDR3 residues: CASSLGLDSTDTQYF. The CDR3 DNA reads TGTGCCAGCAGCCTCGGACTAGACAGCACAGATACGCAGTATTTT.

This clonotype was counted many times. The V gene is TRBV20-1, the J gene TRBJ2-5, with 10 bases aligning to TRBD2. This CDR3 spans 14 amino acids. Germline V gives CDR1 DFQATT, CDR2 SNEGSKA (reference sequence). V lost 3 bases to trimming and J lost 3 bases; unmatched junction nucleotides: 4. The CDR3 loop is CSASNLAGEETQYF. CDR3 coding DNA: TGCAGTGCTAGTAACCTAGCGGGGGAAGAGACCCAGTACTTC.

The rearrangement joins TRBV7-2 to TRBJ2-3; the D gene is possibly TRBD2 (6 bases). The CDR3 contains 18 residues. Germline CDR1 SGHTA, CDR2 FQGNSA. V was trimmed by 0 bases and J by 4 bases, leaving 20 bases between them. Here the CDR3 DNA reads TGTGCCAGCAGCTTAGCCTCCGGTGGACTGGGGAGGTCAGATACGCAGTATTTT. This sequence encodes CASSLASGGLGRSDTQYF. Together with reference TRBV7-2 and TRBJ2-3, the CDR3 gives the full variable domain: GAGVSQSPSNKVTEKGKDVELRCDPISGHTALYWYRQSLGQGLEFLIYFQGNSAPDKSGLPSDRFSAERTGGSVSTLTIQRTQQEDSAVYLCASSLASGGLGRSDTQYFGPGTRLTVL.

V is TRBV5-6 and J is TRBJ1-1; D gene uncertain. Germline V gene data show CDR1 as SGHDT and CDR2 as YYEEEE. V dropped 4 bases and J dropped 6 bases, with 10 bases sitting between them. This CDR3 is 12 amino acids long. Written as DNA, the CDR3 is TGTGCCAGCAGCCACCGAAGGGCTGAAGCTTTCTTT. It specifies CASSHRRAEAFF.

This clonotype was counted ten times or more. The J gene is TRBJ1-1, the V gene TRBV7-2; tentative D call: TRBD1 (5 bases). V gave up 1 base and J gave up 2 bases, with 8 bases separating them. CDR1 SGHTA and CDR2 FQGNSA come from the germline V gene. This CDR3 has 14 amino acids. In nucleotides, the CDR3 is TGTGCCAGCAGCTTAGGAGGGGATAACACTGAAGCTTTCTTT. It translates to CASSLGGDNTEAFF.

This clonotype turned up a few times. This CDR3 reads CASRLVRAGGYYGYTF. CDR3 nucleotides: TGTGCAAGTCGCTTAGTAAGGGCAGGGGGCTACTATGGCTACACCTTC. The gene calls are TRBV12-2 and TRBJ1-2; the table's D gene call, TRBD1, was not cross checked with the DNA. TRBV12-2 is a recognized pseudogene. The CDR3 covers 16 residues.

The sample holds a few counts of this clonotype. The rearrangement joins TRBV5-1 to TRBJ2-4, with unresolved D. Deletions cut 2 bases from V and 8 bases from J, with 14 bases between. Per germline, CDR1 SGHRS and CDR2 YFSETQ. This CDR3 comprises 14 residues. CDR3 sequence: CASSFTAGSDIQYF. In DNA form, the CDR3 reads TGCGCCAGCAGCTTCACTGCCGGGTCCGACATTCAGTACTTC. The variable domain in full, completed from reference TRBV5-1 and TRBJ2-4, reads KAGVTQTPRYLIKTRGQQVTLSCSPISGHRSVSWYQQTPGQGLQFLFEYFSETQRNKGNFPGRFSGRQFSNSRSEMNVSTLELGDSALYLCASSFTAGSDIQYFGAGTRLSVL.

There are a few counts of this clonotype. The rearrangement links TRBV7-2 to TRBJ2-3, with D tentatively TRBD1 (6 bases). V shed 2 bases and J shed 0 bases, with 12 bases lying between them. The germline CDR1 and CDR2 sequences are SGHTA and FQGNSA. The CDR3 has 16 residues. The CDR3: CASSLTGTQSTDTQYF. CDR3 bases: TGTGCCAGCAGCTTAACAGGGACGCAAAGCACAGATACGCAGTATTTT. The variable domain in full, completed from reference TRBV7-2 and TRBJ2-3, reads GAGVSQSPSNKVTEKGKDVELRCDPISGHTALYWYRQSLGQGLEFLIYFQGNSAPDKSGLPSDRFSAERTGGSVSTLTIQRTQQEDSAVYLCASSLTGTQSTDTQYFGPGTRLTVL.

This clonotype has a count of ten or more. This CDR3 reads CSASNLGVREQYF. DNA for the CDR3: TGCAGTGCTAGTAATTTGGGGGTACGGGAGCAGTACTTC. The chain has TRBV20-1 and TRBJ2-7, with D perhaps given as TRBD1 or TRBD2 (5 bases each). V was trimmed by 3 bases and J by 7 bases, leaving 16 bases between them. Germline CDR1 reads DFQATT; CDR2 reads SNEGSKA (reference sequence). This CDR3 has 13 amino acids.